Following are 27 T cell receptor beta chains from one sample sequenced in a study of post-analysis software for immune sequencing data. Study-wide findings and caveats: Patients carried four or five TRBV segments more frequently than controls did, and TRBV5-6, TRBV5-1 and TRBV20-1 were among them.

Libraries were made from TCR beta cDNA, and they carried unique molecular identifiers. TCRdb reprocessed the PCR reads via MiXCR and lists one record per CDR3 protein. The sample has 350,000 to 500,000 distinct CDR3 sequences, 35% to 45% seen once. No antigen has been assigned to these receptors. Sequenced sample: blood. The receptors stem from a girl aged 2 to 10 with multiple sclerosis.

The chain's CDR3 is CASRLLGVTEAFF. DNA of the CDR3: TGTGCCAGCCGTCTACTCGGGGTCACTGAAGCTTTCTTT. The J gene is TRBJ1-1, the V gene TRBV5-6; D gene unclear. Germline CDR1 SGHDT, CDR2 YYEEEE. There are 13 residues in the CDR3. V lost 7 bases, J lost 4 bases, and 14 bases lay in between.

This clonotype was counted a few times. The CDR3 loop reads CSAQAVTQYF. CDR3 coding DNA: TGCAGTGCCCAAGCGGTGACCCAGTACTTC. The chain combines TRBV20-1 with TRBJ2-7; tentative D call: TRBD2 (5 bases). Near its end, the DNA agrees better with TRBJ2-5, so the J call may be wrong. The CDR3 covers 10 residues. Germline CDR1 is DFQATT and CDR2 is SNEGSKA (reference sequence).

The rearrangement joins TRBV5-1 to TRBJ2-1; 7 nucleotides line up with TRBD2. The length of the CDR3 is 15 residues. Germline V CDR1 and CDR2: SGHRS, YFSETQ. After removal of 4 bases from V and 8 bases from J, the junction contained 12 bases not matched to a gene. Here the CDR3 DNA reads TGCGCCAGCAGCCTAGCGGACTCCCTGCGTGATGAGCAGTTCTTC. Protein sequence: CASSLADSLRDEQFF.

CDR3 amino acids: CGLDRGEAYEQYF. DNA for the CDR3: TGTGGGCTGGACAGGGGAGAGGCCTACGAGCAGTACTTC. The rearrangement uses TRBV6-1 and TRBJ2-7, with TRBD1 matching over 9 bases. CDR3 length equals 13 residues. Germline V lookup: CDR1 MNHNS, CDR2 SASEGT.

This clonotype was observed once. V gene TRBV20-1 combines with J gene TRBJ2-4, with 9 bases identical to TRBD1. CDR1 DFQATT and CDR2 SNEGSKA come from the germline V gene (reference sequence). The CDR3 is 15 amino acids. The trim removed 6 bases at V and 7 bases at J, leaving 13 bases unmatched. The CDR3 sequence: CSAPQTGTGWNIQYF. In nucleotides, the CDR3 is TGCAGTGCCCCCCAAACCGGGACAGGGTGGAACATTCAGTACTTC.

This clonotype has a handful of counts. The chain has TRBV20-1 and TRBJ1-2, with D uncertain. Germline values: CDR1 DFQATT, CDR2 SNEGSKA (reference sequence). The CDR3 spans 13 residues. The V end was cut by 0 bases, the J end by 7 bases, with 12 bases between. CDR3 coding DNA: TGCAGTGCTAGAGATGCGGTTTCGGGTGGCTACACCTTC. It is translated as CSARDAVSGGYTF.

The chain uses TRBV7-8 and TRBJ2-3; D not certain. The germline V gene has CDR1 SGHVS and CDR2 FQNEAQ. This CDR3 contains 12 residues. Trimming cost V 5 bases and J 6 bases, with 9 bases left between them. The CDR3 DNA reads as TGTGCCAGCAGCGAGACCCCCGATACGCAGTATTTT. Amino acids: CASSETPDTQYF.

V and J are TRBV20-1 and TRBJ2-3, with D unclear. Trimming took 0 bases from V and 6 from J, leaving 7 bases between them. Germline V CDR1 and CDR2: DFQATT, SNEGSKA (reference sequence). The CDR3 is made up of 12 amino acids. CDR3 loop: CSARDRRDTQYF. The CDR3 DNA reads as TGCAGTGCTAGAGACAGGCGGGATACGCAGTATTTT.

In its sample, this clonotype was seen a few times. The chain employs TRBV28 and TRBJ2-4, with 9 bases that match TRBD1. TRBJ2-7 explains the end of the DNA better; the J call may be wrong. The CDR3 has 18 residues. Germline lookup yields CDR1 MDHEN and CDR2 SYDVKM. The CDR3, as DNA: TGTGCCAGCAGCGATCCCCTTCGCAGGACAGGGGTGGCCTACGAGCAGTACTTC. The encoded protein is CASSDPLRRTGVAYEQYF.

In DNA, the CDR3 is TGTGCCAGCAGTGTCCTCAGGGGGCCCAGGAACACTGAAGCTTTCTTT. Translated: CASSVLRGPRNTEAFF. The rearrangement joins TRBV6-2 or TRBV6-3 to TRBJ1-1, with 8 bases identical to TRBD1. V was pared by 5 bases and J by 1 base, with 9 bases of the junction left unmatched. The CDR3 is 16 amino acids. The germline V gene encodes CDR1 MNHEY and CDR2 SVGEGT.

The V call is TRBV20-1, the J call TRBJ2-1; D remains ambiguous. This CDR3 is 11 amino acids long. CDR1 DFQATT and CDR2 SNEGSKA come from the germline V gene (reference sequence). CDR3: CRALKLLVQFF. The CDR3 DNA sequence: TGCAGGGCTTTAAAACTCCTAGTACAGTTCTTC.

The rearrangement uses TRBV12-5 and TRBJ1-1; D perhaps matches TRBD1 (6 bases). The CDR3 has 16 amino acids. V gave up 2 bases and J gave up 0 bases, with 13 bases separating them. Germline loops: CDR1 LGHNT, CDR2 FRNRAP. The CDR3 protein is CASGLQGYAMNTEAFF. In DNA, the CDR3 is TGTGCTAGTGGTTTGCAGGGGTACGCCATGAACACTGAAGCTTTCTTT. The variable domain in full, with the rest retrieved from reference TRBV12-5 and TRBJ1-1, is DARVTQTPRHKVTEMGQEVTMRCQPILGHNTVFWYRQTMMQGLELLAYFRNRAPLDDSGMPKDRFSAEMPDATLATLKIQPSEPRDSAVYFCASGLQGYAMNTEAFFGQGTRLTVV.

This clonotype has only a few counts. The chain combines TRBV7-6 with TRBJ2-5; 8 bases align to TRBD2. The V and J ends lost 1 base and 5 bases, in that order; junction bases with no gene match: 6. Germline CDR1 reads SGHVS; CDR2 reads FNYEAQ. The CDR3 contains 15 residues. CDR3 coding DNA: TGTGCCAGCAGCTTAGTAGCGGGATTAGGGGAGACCCAGTACTTC. It is translated as CASSLVAGLGETQYF.

This chain joins TRBV4-1 and TRBJ2-3; D remains unclear. The CDR3 is made up of 16 amino acids. CDR1 MGHRA and CDR2 YSYEKL come from the germline V gene. Trimming left V 1 base short and J 3 bases short, with 14 bases between. This chain's CDR3 is CASSQGISVGTDTQYF. Written as DNA, the CDR3 is TGCGCCAGCAGCCAAGGGATTTCAGTGGGAACAGATACGCAGTATTTT.

This sequence joins TRBV4-1 and TRBJ1-5; a possible D gene is TRBD1 (5 bases). The CDR3 extends over 14 amino acids. Trimming pared 1 base from V and 5 bases from J, leaving 9 bases between. Germline V gene sequence: CDR1 MGHRA, CDR2 YSYEKL. The CDR3 region is CASSQGRGDQPQHF. Written as DNA, the CDR3 is TGCGCCAGCAGCCAAGGGAGAGGGGATCAGCCCCAGCATTTT.

The chain carries TRBV7-9 and TRBJ2-3; 13 nucleotides agree with TRBD2. V trimming: 5 bases; J trimming: 4 bases; junction bases outside the gene matches: 6. The CDR3 runs 16 residues. Germline V gene sequence: CDR1 SEHNR, CDR2 FQNEAQ (reference sequence). The CDR3 nucleotides read TGTGCCAGCAGCCTCTGGACTAGCGGGAGTGCAGATACGCAGTATTTT. It yields the protein CASSLWTSGSADTQYF. The complete variable domain, with remaining parts taken from reference TRBV7-9 and TRBJ2-3, reads DTGVSQNPRHKITKRGQNVTFRCDPISEHNRLYWYRQTLGQGPEFLTYFQNEAQLEKSRLLSDRFSAERPKGSFSTLEIQRTEQGDSAMYLCASSLWTSGSADTQYFGPGTRLTVL.

The V call is TRBV27, the J call TRBJ1-6, with 12 nucleotides matching TRBD1. This CDR3 spans 15 amino acids. Per the germline V gene, CDR1 is MNHEY and CDR2 is SMNVEV (reference sequence). The junction had 2 bases not matched to a gene; V was cut back by 3 bases and J by 8 bases. The CDR3 DNA sequence: TGTGCCAGCAGTTTCGGGACAGGGGGCGATTCACCCCTCCACTTT. It encodes CASSFGTGGDSPLHF.

The CDR3, as DNA: TGTGCCAGCAGCCCAGGGGGTAAGGTTGGGAATGAGCAGTTCTTC. It specifies CASSPGGKVGNEQFF. The chain has TRBV7-3 and TRBJ2-1; 7 bases align to TRBD1. This CDR3 is built from 15 residues. V was pared by 5 bases and J by 7 bases, with 11 bases of the junction left unmatched. Germline CDR1 and CDR2: SGHTA and FQGTGA.

This chain connects TRBV25-1 to TRBJ1-6; D unclear. V was pared by 4 bases and J by 7 bases, with 8 bases between. Germline CDR1 MGHDK, CDR2 SYGVNS. This CDR3 region has 13 residues. The CDR3 region is CASSATVNSPLHF. For the CDR3, the DNA is TGTGCCAGCAGTGCGACCGTGAATTCACCCCTCCACTTT. Together with reference TRBV25-1 and TRBJ1-6, the CDR3 gives the full variable domain: EADIYQTPRYLVIGTGKKITLECSQTMGHDKMYWYQQDPGMELHLIHYSYGVNSTEKGDLSSESTVSRIRTEHFPLTLESARPSHTSQYLCASSATVNSPLHFGNGTRLTVT.

The V and J genes are TRBV7-9 and TRBJ2-3; 8 nucleotides align to TRBD2. Germline V CDR1 and CDR2: SEHNR, FQNEAQ (reference sequence). The CDR3 totals 14 residues. Losses at the gene ends were 6 bases for V and 4 bases for J; bases not matched to a gene: 6. DNA for the CDR3: TGTGCCAGCAGGCTTACGCGGGGGGCAGATACGCAGTATTTT. Translating gives CASRLTRGADTQYF.

This clonotype was picked up a small number of times. The V gene is TRBV5-1, the J gene TRBJ2-5; TRBD1 or TRBD2 may be the D gene (6 bases each). This CDR3 is 13 amino acids long. Germline CDR1 and CDR2: SGHRS and YFSETQ. V lost 3 bases to trimming and J lost 5 bases, with 11 bases between them. The CDR3 region has the DNA TGCGCCAGCAGCTGGACGGGGGCGGAGACCCAGTACTTC. Translating gives CASSWTGAETQYF.

CDR3 bases: TGCGCCAGCAGGCCAGCGGGAGTTGGAGATACGCAGTATTTT. Its translation: CASRPAGVGDTQYF. The rearrangement uses TRBV5-1 and TRBJ2-3; 8 bases line up with TRBD2. J gave up 5 bases and V 5 bases, and 7 bases lay outside the gene matches. The CDR3 contains 14 residues. Germline V CDR1 and CDR2: SGHRS, YFSETQ.

The chain uses TRBV7-2 and TRBJ2-5, with D hard to call. Germline CDR1 and CDR2: SGHTA and FQGNSA. The CDR3 contains 12 residues. The V end was cut by 2 bases, the J end by 11 bases, with 12 bases between. DNA of the CDR3: TGTGCCAGCAGCTTAAGTTACGGTGAGCAGTACTTC. Translated, it gives CASSLSYGEQYF.

There are a few counts of this clonotype. The chain is built from TRBV10-3 and TRBJ2-3; 7 bases match TRBD2. The CDR3 contains 16 residues. The germline V gene has CDR1 ENHRY and CDR2 SYGVKD. J lost 3 bases, V lost 0 bases, and 6 bases had no gene match. CDR3 protein: CAISESKGGVTDTQYF. Here the CDR3 DNA reads TGTGCCATCAGTGAGTCGAAGGGAGGGGTGACAGATACGCAGTATTTT.

This rearrangement joins TRBV25-1 to TRBJ1-1, with D maybe TRBD1 (5 bases). The V end was cut by 6 bases, the J end by 0 bases, with 17 bases between. CDR3 length equals 16 residues. CDR1 and CDR2 from the germline V gene are MGHDK and SYGVNS. The CDR3 DNA follows: TGTGCCAGCAGCATCGGGGACGGTACCTTGAACACTGAAGCTTTCTTT. It specifies CASSIGDGTLNTEAFF. Using reference TRBV25-1 and TRBJ1-1 for the parts outside the CDR3, the full variable domain is EADIYQTPRYLVIGTGKKITLECSQTMGHDKMYWYQQDPGMELHLIHYSYGVNSTEKGDLSSESTVSRIRTEHFPLTLESARPSHTSQYLCASSIGDGTLNTEAFFGQGTRLTVV.

The chain recombines TRBV15 with TRBJ2-5; D uncertain. The V gene's germline CDR1 is LNHNV and CDR2 YYDKDF (reference sequence). Deletions cut 8 bases from V and 3 bases from J, with 4 bases between. This CDR3 has 10 amino acids. The CDR3 coding sequence is TGTGCCACCGGAAAAGAGACCCAGTACTTC. Translated: CATGKETQYF.

This clonotype came up once. The chain employs TRBV29-1 and TRBJ2-1; D is undetermined. Trimming removed 3 bases at V and 8 bases at J, with 8 bases between. The CDR3 runs to 11 residues. Germline CDR1 reads SQVTM; CDR2 reads ANQGSEA. DNA of the CDR3: TGCAGCGTTGAGGTTACGGATGAGCAGTTCTTC. This codes for CSVEVTDEQFF.